This T cell receptor (beta chain) was documented in a study of regulatory T cells in long-lasting Graves disease. General study results and limits: Under persistent disease, TRBV28, TRBJ1-2 and TRBJ2-5 were used preferentially. Reduced TCR diversity was observed in persistent Graves' patients versus newly diagnosed patients. Among persistent patients, a larger number of public clonotypes were shared (2,741) than among newly diagnosed patients (under 1,000).

Time point in this sample: newly diagnosed GD, antithyroid drugs for less than 3 months. PBMC-extracted RNA yielded the TCR library. About this clonotype itself: Its specificity is unknown.

Sequencing libraries for TCR beta were prepared with iRepertoire HTBI primers and Arm-PCR of CDR3 regions. From the multiplex PCR reads, TCRdb called clonotypes with MiXCR, one entry per CDR3 protein. The table lists 600,000 to 650,000 distinct CDR3 sequences, less than 20% of them singletons, with about 17% in the top ten. CDR1 and CDR2 (germline): MNHNS, SASEGT. The CDR3 covers 13 residues. V lost 6 bases and J lost 7, with 13 bases in between. The same specimen was also included in a second study, on T cells in Graves' hyperthyroidism and ophthalmopathy. That study adds: With the HTBI primer set, the TCR CDR3 went through a first round of RT-PCR.

The rearrangement links TRBV6-1 to TRBJ1-5; D ambiguous. The receptor comes from a woman aged 25 to 39 with Graves disease. Sequences were derived from peripheral blood mononuclear cells (PBMCs), sampled at new diagnosis, from a patient treated with antithyroid drugs. CDR3 amino acids: CASSGLLGQPQHF. The CDR3 nucleotides read TGTGCCAGCAGCGGGCTTTTGGGACAGCCCCAGCATTTT.